This record looks at one TCR beta chain sequence and its context. Its antigen remains unknown. The data derive from a study of T cell responses to AZD1222 COVID-19 vaccine. This CDR3 spans 13 amino acids. Germline-derived CDR1 and CDR2 are MRHNA and SNTAGT. V lost 10 bases to trimming and J lost 4 bases, with 17 bases between them. Sequencing used immunoSEQ multiplex PCR; TCRdb keeps in-frame clones, though not all of them. The sample has approximately 120,000 clones; around 89% are singletons. Findings and limits, study-wide: Unmutated variant regions are reportedly the target of nearly half of TCRs that are spike-specific. Repertoire collection took place solely once the T cell response had peaked. Two AZD1222 administrations were followed by greater Spike-specific TCR breadth and depth.

This TCR derives from an adult in good health. Specimen: peripheral blood, collected on day 0 of MenACWY control vaccination. The rearrangement joins TRBV6-4 to TRBJ2-7; TRBD2 is a possible D gene (5 bases). CDR3 sequence (DNA): TGTGCCATCAAAAGGCGGGTTCAGTACGAGCAGTACTTC. Protein product: CAIKRRVQYEQYF.